This T cell receptor beta chain appears in the sequencing data of a study of blood T cell repertoires in COVID-19. In germline, CDR1 is LGHDT, CDR2 YNNKEL (reference sequence). Trimming removed 2 bases at V and 5 bases at J, with 4 bases between. CDR3 length equals 11 residues. What the recovered Cohort 3 donors had was two negative PCRs, clearance, or symptom resolution. TCRdb's table, derived via immunoSEQ multiplex PCR, lists solely in-frame clones and lacks some. The table lists around 370,000 clones, about 88% of them singletons, with more than 0.95% in the top ten. Material: PBMCs or T cells enriched from blood (not recorded which). This clonotype was obtained from a young woman who had recovered from COVID-19. The chain uses TRBV3-1 (or the pseudogene TRBV3-2) and TRBJ2-7; D is undetermined. CDR3 in amino acids: CASSQTHEQYF. The CDR3, as DNA: TGTGCCAGCAGCCAAACTCACGAGCAGTACTTC.